A single sample gave rise to the 22 T cell receptor beta chains below, sequenced in a study of T cell repertoires in cytomegalovirus infection. Their cognate antigens are unknown. Using its own MiXCR run on the reads, TCRdb lists one record per CDR3 protein. The sample lists 650,000 to 900,000 distinct CDR3 sequences; approximately 30% were seen once. The sequenced sample was cultured CD8+ T cells from PBMCs, obtained from culture after CMV antigen stimulation. These receptors were taken from a human donor in good health (CMV status not recorded). Some clones in this sample may be carry-over from other donors' samples.

V usage is TRBV12-3 or TRBV12-4 and J usage is TRBJ2-5; D is ambiguous. The CDR3 has 13 residues. Trimming removed 2 bases at V and 4 bases at J, with 8 bases between. The CDR3 nucleotides are TGTGCCAGCAGTTTACCCCCGCGAGAGACCCAGTACTTC. Protein product: CASSLPPRETQYF.

This clonotype was observed a handful of times. V usage is TRBV6-6 and J usage is TRBJ2-3; D is perhaps TRBD1 (5 bases). This CDR3 is built from 15 residues. Between the trimmed V and J ends, which lost 2 bases and 2 bases, there was a span of 11 bases. Germline CDR1 and CDR2: MNHNY and SVGAGI (reference sequence). CDR3 loop: CASSYQGPITDTQYF. In nucleotides, the CDR3 is TGTGCCAGCAGTTACCAGGGCCCCATCACAGATACGCAGTATTTT.

J is TRBJ1-2 and V is TRBV2; D might be TRBD1 (5 bases). V gave up 9 bases and J gave up 4 bases, with 12 bases separating them. The CDR3 is made up of 12 amino acids. Germline lookup yields CDR1 SNHLY and CDR2 FYNNEI. CDR3 coding DNA: TGTGCCAGTTTGGGACGGTTCTATGGCTACACCTTC. This gives the protein CASLGRFYGYTF.

The chain couples TRBV27 to TRBJ2-3, with TRBD1 matching 8 bases. J lost 0 bases, V lost 11 bases, and 4 bases had no gene match. CDR1 and CDR2 from the germline V gene are MNHEY and SMNVEV (reference sequence). CDR3 length equals 13 residues. CDR3 nucleotide sequence: TGTGCCGCTCAGGGGGCCAGCACAGATACGCAGTATTTT. It codes for CAAQGASTDTQYF.

The gene calls are TRBV15 and TRBJ1-4; D might be TRBD1 (6 bases). The CDR3 length is 15 residues. Trimming pared 0 bases from V and 7 bases from J, leaving 12 bases between. CDR1 LNHNV and CDR2 YYDKDF come from the germline V gene (reference sequence). Here the CDR3 reads CATSREGRGVEKLFF. CDR3 sequence (DNA): TGTGCCACCAGCAGAGAGGGCAGGGGCGTTGAAAAACTGTTTTTT.

This clonotype was counted a single time. This rearrangement joins TRBV3-1 to TRBJ2-5; 15 bases fit TRBD2. Germline-derived CDR1 and CDR2 are LGHDT and YNNKEL (reference sequence). V lost 0 bases and J lost 1; bases outside the gene matches: 9. The CDR3 runs 20 residues. The CDR3 region has the DNA TGTGCCAGCAGCCAAGATCCCCCCGGACTAGCGGGGGGGACCCAAGAGACCCAGTACTTC. This encodes CASSQDPPGLAGGTQETQYF.

V gene TRBV6-6 combines with J gene TRBJ2-7; D is perhaps TRBD1 (5 bases). CDR1 and CDR2 from the germline V gene are MNHNY and SVGAGI (reference sequence). The CDR3 totals 14 residues. Trimming removed 2 bases at V and 5 bases at J, with 13 bases between. The CDR3 loop is CASSYVGAGHEQYV. The CDR3 DNA sequence: TGTGCCAGCAGTTACGTTGGGGCCGGCCACGAGCAGTACGTC.

CDR3 in DNA: TGTGCCGTCCGACTAGCGGGGGGAAACACAGATACGCAGTATTTT. This translates into CAVRLAGGNTDTQYF. This chain connects TRBV10-3 to TRBJ2-3, with 13 bases fitting TRBD2. Germline lookup yields CDR1 ENHRY and CDR2 SYGVKD. V lost 11 bases to trimming and J lost 2 bases; unmatched junction nucleotides: 7. CDR3 length: 15 residues.

The chain employs TRBV4-1 and TRBJ2-1, with 11 bases matching TRBD1. This CDR3 spans 15 amino acids. CDR1 is MGHRA, CDR2 YSYEKL, per germline. Unmatched junction bases numbered 6, after V lost 4 bases and J lost 7 bases. CDR3: CASSPDRGPSNEQFF. The DNA for the CDR3 is TGCGCCAGCAGCCCGGACAGGGGGCCATCTAATGAGCAGTTCTTC.

This clonotype was seen a few times. The V and J genes are TRBV29-1 and TRBJ1-2; D is ambiguous. The CDR3 has 12 amino acids. V lost 7 bases to trimming and J lost 4 bases, with 13 bases between them. The germline CDR1 and CDR2 sequences are SQVTM and ANQGSEA. The DNA for the CDR3 is TGCAGCGGACGTGAGGGAAGCTATGGCTACACCTTC. Its protein product is CSGREGSYGYTF. Using reference TRBV29-1 and TRBJ1-2 for the parts outside the CDR3, the full variable domain is SAVISQKPSRDICQRGTSLTIQCQVDSQVTMMFWYRQQPGQSLTLIATANQGSEATYESGFVIDKFPISRPNLTFSTLTVSNMSPEDSSIYLCSGREGSYGYTFGSGTRLTVV.

The CDR3 protein is CARSPLSTRSVDYGYTF. The CDR3 DNA sequence: TGTGCCAGGAGTCCACTCAGTACCAGGTCTGTCGACTATGGCTACACCTTC. The chain links TRBV27 to TRBJ1-2; D call uncertain. Looked up from germline, CDR1 is MNHEY and CDR2 is SMNVEV (reference sequence). V dropped 9 bases and J dropped 3 bases, with 26 bases sitting between them. There are 17 residues in the CDR3.

Note on this clonotype: Relative to the germline gene, one junction end is altered; a read error may explain this. The chain carries TRBV7-6 and TRBJ1-5, with D maybe TRBD1 (6 bases). Germline CDR1 and CDR2: SGHVS and FNYEAQ. The CDR3 length is 17 residues. The CDR3 sequence: CANSLRSTGRDNQPQHF. CDR3 in DNA: TGTGCCAACAGCTTACGATCGACAGGTCGCGATAATCAGCCCCAGCATTTT.

In its sample, this clonotype was seen many times. This chain joins TRBV12-3 or TRBV12-4 and TRBJ1-6; D is perhaps TRBD1 (5 bases). The CDR3 is 18 amino acids. Trimming removed 7 bases at V and 4 bases at J, with 23 bases between. CDR3 coding DNA: TGTGCCAGCACCCGTGGGGGTTCCGTCCAAACTTATAATTCACCCCTCCACTTT. It encodes CASTRGGSVQTYNSPLHF.

This clonotype was counted only a few times. The genes are TRBV6-1 and TRBJ1-5; no firm D call. Trimming took 1 base from V and 3 from J, leaving 16 bases between them. Germline V gene lookup returns CDR1 MNHNS and CDR2 SASEGT. This CDR3 contains 17 residues. The CDR3 DNA reads as TGTGCCAGCAGTGAAGGTCGGGCGGGCCCCCACAATCAGCCCCAGCATTTT. Its protein product is CASSEGRAGPHNQPQHF.

V and J are TRBV7-9 and TRBJ1-2; D remains unclear. Germline CDR1 SEHNR, CDR2 FQNEAQ (reference sequence). The CDR3 has 16 amino acids. V was trimmed by 3 bases and J by 0 bases, leaving 14 bases between them. In DNA, the CDR3 is TGTGCCAGCAGCTTCCCCCATCCGCCCACTAACTATGGCTACACCTTC. Its translation is CASSFPHPPTNYGYTF.

The chain recombines TRBV7-8 with TRBJ2-1, with TRBD1 matching 9 bases. CDR1 and CDR2 from the germline V gene are SGHVS and FQNEAQ. CDR3 length: 17 amino acids. V lost 3 bases, J lost 2 bases, and 8 bases stayed unmatched. CDR3 coding DNA: TGTGCCAGCAGCTTCAAACCGACAGGGGGTCCCTACAATGAGCAGTTCTTC. Residues: CASSFKPTGGPYNEQFF.

This clonotype was counted a few times. This rearrangement joins TRBV7-9 to TRBJ2-3; 10 positions agree with TRBD2. CDR1 and CDR2 from the germline V gene are SEHNR and FQNEAQ (reference sequence). The CDR3 has 16 amino acids. After removal of 1 base from V and 2 bases from J, the junction contained 3 bases not matched to a gene. CDR3: CASSLDGTSVTDTQYF. The CDR3 DNA reads as TGTGCCAGCAGCTTAGATGGGACTAGCGTCACAGATACGCAGTATTTT.

At least ten counts were recorded for this clonotype. This rearrangement joins TRBV6-2 or TRBV6-3 to TRBJ2-1, with 9 bases lining up with TRBD2. With V trimmed by 0 bases and J by 6 bases, 6 bases remained unmatched. The germline V gene has CDR1 MNHEY and CDR2 SVGEGT. The CDR3 sequence is 16 residues long. The CDR3 region is CASSYSRLAGINEQFF. As DNA, the CDR3 is TGTGCCAGCAGTTACTCGAGGCTAGCGGGAATCAATGAGCAGTTCTTC.

The chain links TRBV4-1 to TRBJ1-5; 10 bases map to TRBD1. The CDR3 contains 16 residues. After removal of 1 base from V and 6 bases from J, the junction contained 6 bases not matched to a gene. The germline V gene has CDR1 MGHRA and CDR2 YSYEKL. Here the CDR3 DNA reads TGCGCCAGCAGCCAAGGGGGAGGACAGGGGGGTCAGCCCCAGCATTTT. It encodes CASSQGGGQGGQPQHF.

This clonotype was observed many times. The V and J genes are TRBV12-3 or TRBV12-4 and TRBJ2-1; 7 bases align to TRBD1. CDR3 length: 14 residues. V lost 5 bases to trimming and J lost 8 bases; unmatched junction nucleotides: 9. Here the CDR3 DNA reads TGTGCCAGCAGTCGACAGGGCCCGTCCGATGAGCAGTTCTTC. As protein: CASSRQGPSDEQFF.

The chain carries TRBV6-2 or TRBV6-3 and TRBJ2-5; D is possibly TRBD2 (5 bases). The CDR3 contains 15 residues. CDR1 is MNHEY and CDR2 is SVGEGT in the germline V gene. V was cut by 0 bases and J by 1 base, with 9 bases left in between. CDR3 coding DNA: TGTGCCAGCAGTTACTCGCGGGCAGCCCAAGAGACCCAGTACTTC. Amino acid sequence: CASSYSRAAQETQYF.

The V and J genes are TRBV5-1 and TRBJ2-5, with a weak D call TRBD2 (5 bases). V was trimmed by 1 base and J by 0 bases, leaving 13 bases between them. Germline CDR1 reads SGHRS; CDR2 reads YFSETQ. The CDR3 contains 16 residues. CDR3 sequence: CASSLYVASNQETQYF. CDR3 coding DNA: TGCGCCAGCAGCTTGTACGTCGCTAGCAACCAAGAGACCCAGTACTTC.